This T cell receptor beta chain was captured in a study of CXCR4 blockade with PD-1 therapy in pancreatic cancer. Broader study findings: Convergent selection by common tumor antigens was suggested by nucleotide rearrangement counts. Tumor clonality averaged around 0.14 versus 0.05 in healthy blood, not predicting survival.

V lost 3 bases and J 4 bases, leaving 15 bases between the germline ends. The CDR3 is made up of 14 amino acids. CDR1 GTSNPN and CDR2 SVGIG come from the germline V gene (reference sequence). Sequenced by immunoSEQ multiplex PCR; TCRdb stores in-frame clones only, minus some. The sample includes fewer than 10,000 clones, about 59% of them seen just once. This clone was recorded only once. Its cognate antigen is unknown. The J gene is TRBJ1-1, the V gene TRBV30; D not certain. This TCR was sampled from a human donor with pancreatic ductal adenocarcinoma. Sequenced material: tumor tissue. DNA of the CDR3: TGTGCCTGGAGGTTCCGAGGTAGTGGCACTGAAGCTTTCTTT. Encoded protein: CAWRFRGSGTEAFF.